This TCR beta chain was captured in a study of blood T cell repertoires in COVID-19. Generated by immunoSEQ multiplex PCR, the TCRdb table keeps only in-frame clones and is missing some. The table has under 250,000 clones, approximately 89% seen once. Germline CDR1 and CDR2: SGHDT and YYEEEE. V lost 3 bases to trimming and J lost 9 bases; unmatched junction nucleotides: 12. This CDR3 region has 16 residues. The sequencing sample was made of peripheral blood. The V gene is TRBV5-6, the J gene TRBJ2-5, with 12 bases identical to TRBD2. The receptor was isolated from a woman aged 55-75 years who had recovered from COVID-19. CDR3 sequence (DNA): TGTGCCAGCAGCTCACCGACTAGCGGGGGCCCACGGGCCCAGTACTTC. This codes for CASSSPTSGGPRAQYF.